What follows are 6 T cell receptor beta chains derived from one specimen sequenced in a study of technical replicates of blood from a handful of donors. This table comes from immunoSEQ multiplex PCR, and its TCRdb copy is limited to in-frame clones, with some not included. This table holds 12,000 or so clones, roughly nine tenths found once. The sample comprised PBMCs. Every receptor here comes from a human donor in good health.

This chain links TRBV5-1 with TRBJ2-1; 9 bases line up with TRBD1. After removal of 4 bases from V and 10 bases from J, the junction contained 6 bases not matched to a gene. Germline lookup yields CDR1 SGHRS and CDR2 YFSETQ. This CDR3 has 13 residues. In DNA, the CDR3 is TGCGCCAGCAGCCGGGGACAGGGCGAGGAGCAGTTCTTC. Protein sequence: CASSRGQGEEQFF.

This sequence joins TRBV4-1 and TRBJ2-2; 14 bases are shared with TRBD2. The ends lost 5 bases at V and 4 bases at J; junction bases unmatched: 3. This CDR3 contains 16 residues. CDR1 and CDR2 (germline): MGHRA, YSYEKL. The DNA for the CDR3 is TGCGCCAGCAGCTCCGGGACTAGCGGGAGCACCGGGGAGCTGTTTTTT. This translates into CASSSGTSGSTGELFF.

The rearrangement uses TRBV2 and TRBJ2-5, with TRBD1 as a possible D gene (5 bases). The V end lost 0 bases, the J end lost 2 bases, and 7 bases lay between the germline ends. The CDR3 is 14 residues long. Germline values: CDR1 SNHLY, CDR2 FYNNEI. The CDR3 region has the DNA TGTGCCAGCAGTGAAGCGACAGTTCAAGAGACCCAGTACTTC. It encodes CASSEATVQETQYF.

The chain couples TRBV7-8 to TRBJ1-2; 7 bases align to TRBD1. Germline V gene data show CDR1 as SGHVS and CDR2 as FQNEAQ. With 5 bases clipped from V and 0 bases from J, the junction kept 12 bases outside the gene matches. The CDR3 runs to 17 residues. Here the CDR3 DNA reads TGTGCCAGCAGCATTAGGGGGCAGGGGCCCACTAACTATGGCTACACCTTC. Translation gives CASSIRGQGPTNYGYTF.

This sequence joins TRBV7-9 and TRBJ2-3; 7 nucleotides align to TRBD1. V gave up 5 bases and J gave up 3 bases; unmatched junction bases: 5. This CDR3 contains 14 residues. The germline V gene has CDR1 SEHNR and CDR2 FQNEAQ (reference sequence). This chain's CDR3 is CASSQDRETDTQYF. CDR3 sequence (DNA): TGTGCCAGCAGCCAAGACAGGGAGACAGATACGCAGTATTTT.

V usage is TRBV11-3 and J usage is TRBJ2-3; tentative D call: TRBD2 (6 bases). V lost 3 bases and J 6 bases, leaving 13 bases between the germline ends. The CDR3 sequence is 14 residues long. The V gene's germline CDR1 is SGHNT and CDR2 YENEEA. The CDR3 region has the DNA TGTGCCAGCAGCTTCGGGACTGCGGGGGATACGCAGTATTTT. Translated: CASSFGTAGDTQYF.